What follows describes a single T cell receptor (beta chain). Its antigen is unknown. Exclusion applied to patients with autoimmune disease history or systemic immunosuppression. This sample stems from a study of OX40 agonist ivuxolimab in advanced cancers. Study-level information: Three patients, one with hepatocellular carcinoma and two with cutaneous melanoma, responded partially. Study observations and caveats: CD4+ and CD8+ blood T cells expanded clonally by week 6 at 0.1 to 3.0 mg/kg.

Clones were sequenced by immunoSEQ multiplex PCR, and TCRdb holds only the in-frame ones, with some missing. The data hold about 100,000 clones, with approximately 90% observed a single time. V was shortened by 4 bases and J by 0 bases, with 20 bases between the two germline ends. This CDR3 region has 18 residues. Germline lookup yields CDR1 SGHDT and CDR2 YYEEEE. This sample comprised CD4+ or CD8+ T cells sorted from blood, obtained in a trial of the OX40 agonist ivuxolimab. The sequence was collected from an adult with an advanced solid tumor such as melanoma, head and neck, liver or kidney cancer. The chain recombines TRBV5-6 with TRBJ2-4; D gene unclear. The CDR3 coding sequence is TGTGCCAGCAGCCCACCCCCGCGTCTGTCAATAGCCAAAAACATTCAGTACTTC. Translation: CASSPPPRLSIAKNIQYF.